This entry lists 21 T cell receptor beta chains sequenced from one sample in a study of blood T cell repertoires in COVID-19. TCRdb's table, derived via immunoSEQ multiplex PCR, lists solely in-frame clones and lacks some. The sample records 150,000 to 200,000 clones, approximately 87% being singletons. Material: peripheral blood. Every receptor here comes from a man younger than 35 with active or convalescent COVID-19.

The DNA for the CDR3 is TGTGCCAGCGTTCCTGAGGGTCCCCTGGAGGGCTACACCTTC. It codes for CASVPEGPLEGYTF. V and J are TRBV11-2 and TRBJ1-2; no definite D call. The CDR3 contains 14 residues. V gave up 8 bases and J gave up 8 bases, with 21 bases separating them. CDR1 and CDR2 from the germline V gene are SGHAT and FQNNGV. The full variable domain, in which reference TRBV11-2 and TRBJ1-2 provide the parts outside the CDR3, is EAGVAQSPRYKIIEKRQSVAFWCNPISGHATLYWYQQILGQGPKLLIQFQNNGVVDDSQLPKDRFSAERLKGVDSTLKIQPAKLEDSAVYLCASVPEGPLEGYTFGSGTRLTVV.

The chain combines TRBV9 with TRBJ1-6; D is unclear. Between the trimmed V and J ends, which lost 4 bases and 7 bases, there was a span of 12 bases. Germline assignment: CDR1 SGDLS and CDR2 YYNGEE. The length of the CDR3 is 14 residues. The CDR3 is CASSTSGSNSPLHF. CDR3 nucleotide sequence: TGTGCCAGCAGCACTAGTGGGAGCAATTCACCCCTCCACTTT.

J is TRBJ1-1 and V is TRBV29-1; no reliable D call. Looked up from germline, CDR1 is SQVTM and CDR2 is ANQGSEA. Trimming stripped 7 bases from V and 1 base from J, with 13 bases between. The CDR3 runs 13 residues. DNA for the CDR3: TGCAGCGCCCGAAGGCCGGGGAACACTGAAGCTTTCTTT. This encodes CSARRPGNTEAFF.

The chain is built from TRBV7-9 and TRBJ1-4; no reliable D call. Germline CDR1 SEHNR, CDR2 FQNEAQ (reference sequence). V was trimmed by 7 bases and J by 5 bases, leaving 11 bases between them. The length of the CDR3 is 13 residues. CDR3 in amino acids: CASTRTGNEKLFF. The CDR3 nucleotides read TGTGCCAGCACCAGGACTGGGAATGAAAAACTGTTTTTT.

The chain carries TRBV4-3 and TRBJ2-2; TRBD2 agrees at 8 bases. The germline V gene encodes CDR1 LGHNA and CDR2 YSLEER. The CDR3 covers 17 residues. V lost 2 bases and J lost 3; bases outside the gene matches: 8. The CDR3 is CASSQRHGGDHTGELFF. CDR3 bases: TGCGCCAGCAGCCAAAGACACGGGGGGGACCACACCGGGGAGCTGTTTTTT.

The V and J genes are TRBV11-2 and TRBJ2-7; tentative D call: TRBD2 (5 bases). This CDR3 contains 14 residues. Germline values: CDR1 SGHAT, CDR2 FQNNGV. Trimming removed 3 bases from V and 3 bases from J, with 12 bases in between. The DNA of the CDR3 is TGTGCCAGCAGCTTCCCCGGGGTACACTACGAGCAGTACTTC. Encoded protein: CASSFPGVHYEQYF. Variable domain in full (rest from reference TRBV11-2 and TRBJ2-7): EAGVAQSPRYKIIEKRQSVAFWCNPISGHATLYWYQQILGQGPKLLIQFQNNGVVDDSQLPKDRFSAERLKGVDSTLKIQPAKLEDSAVYLCASSFPGVHYEQYFGPGTRLTVT.

The CDR3 spells CASSLQASGNTIYF. The CDR3 coding sequence is TGTGCCAGCAGCCTACAGGCATCTGGAAACACCATATATTTT. This sequence joins TRBV7-2 and TRBJ1-3; possible D gene TRBD1, 5 bases. There are 14 residues in the CDR3. The germline V and J ends were trimmed by 5 bases and 1 base, with 9 bases remaining between them. The germline CDR1 and CDR2 sequences are SGHTA and FQGNSA.

DNA for the CDR3: TGTGCCAGCAGCCCGCGGACTAGCGTGAGAACCTACGAGCAGTACTTC. Amino acids: CASSPRTSVRTYEQYF. The V call is TRBV11-2, the J call TRBJ2-7; TRBD2 matches 9 bases. This CDR3 is 16 amino acids long. V lost 5 bases and J lost 2; bases outside the gene matches: 10. Germline values: CDR1 SGHAT, CDR2 FQNNGV.

This clone was seen once. The chain links TRBV6-2 or TRBV6-3 to TRBJ1-5; D uncertain. Germline loops: CDR1 MNHEY, CDR2 SVGEGT. The CDR3 has 17 amino acids. Deletions cut 6 bases from V and 0 bases from J, with 18 bases between. Written as DNA, the CDR3 is TGTGCCAGCAGCCCTGGGGAGGGAGGGCATAGCAATCAGCCCCAGCATTTT. This gives the protein CASSPGEGGHSNQPQHF.

The chain links TRBV15 to TRBJ2-4, with TRBD1 identical over 10 bases. The germline CDR1 and CDR2 sequences are LNHNV and YYDKDF (reference sequence). This CDR3 comprises 18 residues. Germline trimming cut 0 bases from V and 7 bases from J; bases unmatched to any gene: 12. The CDR3 nucleotides read TGTGCCACCAGCAGAGACGGGTCACCTGGACAGGGGGGGAACATTCAGTACTTC. This sequence encodes CATSRDGSPGQGGNIQYF. Full variable domain (remainder filled in from reference TRBV15 and TRBJ2-4): DAMVIQNPRYQVTQFGKPVTLSCSQTLNHNVMYWYQQKSSQAPKLLFHYYDKDFNNEADTPDNFQSRRPNTSFCFLDIRSPGLGDTAMYLCATSRDGSPGQGGNIQYFGAGTRLSVL.

The V call is TRBV5-4, the J call TRBJ2-5; TRBD1 matches at 9 bases. CDR3 length: 14 amino acids. V was pared by 3 bases and J by 5 bases, with 5 bases of the junction left unmatched. CDR1 SGHNT and CDR2 YYREEE come from the germline V gene (reference sequence). The CDR3 spells CASSSTGGRETQYF. The CDR3 bases are TGTGCCAGCAGCTCTACAGGGGGCCGGGAGACCCAGTACTTC.

This chain uses TRBV5-4 with TRBJ2-7; D uncertain. Germline V gene lookup returns CDR1 SGHNT and CDR2 YYREEE (reference sequence). The CDR3 is made up of 15 amino acids. The V and J ends lost 1 base and 3 bases respectively, with 14 bases between them. CDR3 loop: CASSLMGNRNYEQYV. CDR3 in DNA: TGTGCCAGCAGCTTGATGGGTAACAGAAACTACGAGCAGTACGTC.

The chain has TRBV6-1 and TRBJ1-5; D is possibly TRBD1 (6 bases). Germline CDR1 and CDR2: MNHNS and SASEGT. V was cut by 1 base and J by 3 bases, with 10 bases left in between. There are 15 residues in the CDR3. The CDR3 loop reads CASSEGTANNQPQHF. The CDR3, as DNA: TGTGCCAGCAGTGAAGGGACAGCTAACAATCAGCCCCAGCATTTT.

The genes are TRBV5-6 and TRBJ2-1; 8 bases fit TRBD1. The CDR3 spans 15 residues. Per the germline V gene, CDR1 is SGHDT and CDR2 is YYEEEE. Trimming cost V 4 bases and J 4 bases; bases outside gene matches: 7. The CDR3 spells CASSPPGGWYNEQFF. The CDR3 DNA follows: TGTGCCAGCAGCCCACCAGGGGGCTGGTACAATGAGCAGTTCTTC.

V usage is TRBV4-1 and J usage is TRBJ2-3; 8 bases are a match to TRBD2. CDR1 MGHRA and CDR2 YSYEKL come from the germline V gene. This CDR3 is 15 amino acids long. The V gene end was trimmed by 1 base and the J gene end by 8 bases; junction bases not matched to a gene: 8. This chain's CDR3 is CASSQGDAGGVTQYF. Written as DNA, the CDR3 is TGCGCCAGCAGCCAAGGGGACGCGGGGGGTGTTACGCAGTATTTT.

This chain's CDR3 is CASETQGNTEAFF. The DNA for the CDR3 is TGTGCCAGCGAGACACAGGGGAACACTGAAGCTTTCTTT. The chain recombines TRBV2 with TRBJ1-1, with D perhaps matching TRBD1 (6 bases). This CDR3 is built from 13 residues. Trimming cost V 8 bases and J 1 base, with 11 bases left between them. From germline, CDR1 is SNHLY and CDR2 FYNNEI.

The V gene is TRBV27, the J gene TRBJ2-2; D gene ambiguous. CDR1 and CDR2 (germline): MNHEY, SMNVEV (reference sequence). This CDR3 is built from 16 residues. The V end lost 6 bases, the J end lost 0 bases, and 14 bases lay between the germline ends. CDR3 DNA: TGTGCCAGCAGCATGGCAGGCTACGCGAACACCGGGGAGCTGTTTTTT. This gives the protein CASSMAGYANTGELFF.

The count of this clone is one. Compared with germline, one end of the junction differs, possibly owing to a read error. The CDR3 loop reads CASRLETNEKLFF. DNA for the CDR3: TGTGCCAGCAGGTTAGAAACAAATGAAAAACTGTTTTTT. V is TRBV12-3 or TRBV12-4 and J is TRBJ1-4; D not resolved. CDR3 length equals 13 residues.

V usage is TRBV5-1 and J usage is TRBJ2-1, with D possibly matching TRBD2 (6 bases). V lost 4 bases to trimming and J lost 1 base, with 15 bases between them. The CDR3 extends over 16 amino acids. In germline, CDR1 is SGHRS, CDR2 YFSETQ. CDR3 in DNA: TGCGCCAGCAGCACCGTTGACGGGAGTTCCTACAATGAGCAGTTCTTC. It specifies CASSTVDGSSYNEQFF.

The rearrangement uses TRBV5-6 and TRBJ1-4, with D possibly TRBD1 on 6 matching bases. The V gene lost 1 base and the J gene lost 8 bases, with 12 bases spanning the gap. The CDR3 contains 14 residues. From germline, CDR1 is SGHDT and CDR2 YYEEEE. CDR3 sequence: CASSLNRVREKLFF. In nucleotides, the CDR3 is TGTGCCAGCAGCTTGAACAGGGTACGAGAAAAACTGTTTTTT.

The CDR3 nucleotides read TGTGCCAGCAGCGTAGTTATGAGTTTAAACTATGGCTACACCTTC. Its protein product is CASSVVMSLNYGYTF. This chain uses TRBV9 with TRBJ1-2; no clear D gene. This CDR3 is 15 amino acids long. CDR1 is SGDLS, CDR2 YYNGEE, per germline. With 0 bases removed from V and 2 bases from J, the gap between germline ends came to 11 bases.